The TCR beta chain under discussion was sequenced for a study of T cells in Graves' hyperthyroidism and ophthalmopathy. This clonotype appeared many times. Template material for amplifying TCR beta CDR3 regions consisted of RNA transcripts. Carried out on the TCR CDR3, a first-round RT-PCR used the HTBI primer set. TCRdb reprocessed the multiplex PCR reads via MiXCR and lists one record per CDR3 protein. The sample has approximately 400,000 distinct CDR3 sequences; about 13% are singletons. Hyperthyroidism patients were newly diagnosed, had disease duration under 2 months, and were aged 18 to 65 years. Lactation, pregnancy, other autoimmune disease or uncontrolled infection led to exclusion of patients. Thyroid ultrasound and orbital computed tomography, with clinical symptoms and serum thyroxine and TRAb, informed diagnoses. CDR3 length: 14 residues. The junction had 10 bases not matched to a gene; V was cut back by 8 bases and J by 6 bases.

This receptor was obtained from a man aged 25-45 years with Graves' hyperthyroidism that later progressed to Graves' ophthalmopathy. This rearrangement joins TRBV12-3 or TRBV12-4 to TRBJ2-3; the match to TRBD2 covers 8 bases. The sample was blood. CDR3 sequence: CASGGGGLLDTQYF. CDR3 coding DNA: TGTGCCAGCGGGGGCGGGGGGCTTTTGGATACGCAGTATTTT.